The 22 T cell receptor beta chains in this list originate from one sample, sequenced in a study of blood T cell repertoires in COVID-19. The data were produced by immunoSEQ multiplex PCR, yet TCRdb's version contains in-frame clones alone and is incomplete. The data contain some 250,000 clones, approximately 83% of them singletons. Sequenced: peripheral blood. These receptors were taken from a man in his thirties or forties who had recovered from COVID-19.

With respect to this clone: One junction end does not reproduce the germline sequence, and a read error may be involved. The chain is built from TRBV2 and TRBJ2-2; D not certain. Germline CDR1 is SNHLY and CDR2 is FYNNEI. This CDR3 comprises 14 residues. CDR3 nucleotides: TGTGCCAGCAGCCTTCTAGTGTCCACCCGGGAGCTGTTTTTT. Translating gives CASSLLVSTRELFF.

This clone was recorded only once. The chain employs TRBV7-2 and TRBJ2-1; 8 bases map to TRBD2. Per the germline V gene, CDR1 is SGHTA and CDR2 is FQGNSA. V shed 3 bases, J shed 8 bases, and the junction held 3 bases outside the gene matches. CDR3 length: 13 residues. Written as DNA, the CDR3 is TGTGCCAGCAGCTTCGGGGGGGGCGATGAGCAGTTCTTC. It yields the protein CASSFGGGDEQFF.

The chain uses TRBV1 and TRBJ2-7; the D call TRBD2 from the table was never checked on the DNA. TRBV1 is tagged as a pseudogene. The CDR3 is 13 residues long. CDR3 sequence reads: CTSRTSLSYEQYV. As DNA, the CDR3 is TGCACCAGCAGGACTAGCCTCTCCTACGAGCAGTACGTC.

V gene TRBV5-6 combines with J gene TRBJ2-1; tentative D call: TRBD1 (6 bases). The V gene's germline CDR1 is SGHDT and CDR2 YYEEEE. Trimming took 7 bases from V and 3 from J, leaving 23 bases between them. The CDR3 extends over 17 amino acids. CDR3 DNA sequence: TGTGCCAGCCGTTCAACCCCCGGGACACTAAGCTACAATGAGCAGTTCTTC. This codes for CASRSTPGTLSYNEQFF. Drawing the rest from reference TRBV5-6 and TRBJ2-1, the complete variable domain is DAGVTQSPTHLIKTRGQQVTLRCSPKSGHDTVSWYQQALGQGPQFIFQYYEEEERQRGNFPDRFSGHQFPNYSSELNVNALLLGDSALYLCASRSTPGTLSYNEQFFGPGTRLTVL.

The V and J genes are TRBV11-2 and TRBJ1-1, with a weak D call TRBD1 (6 bases). Trimming removed 5 bases from V and 4 bases from J, with 20 bases in between. The germline CDR1 and CDR2 sequences are SGHAT and FQNNGV. The CDR3 runs to 16 residues. The DNA for the CDR3 is TGTGCCAGCAGCATCCAATTAGGGGGAGGGGGCACTGAAGCTTTCTTT. Its protein product is CASSIQLGGGGTEAFF.

The CDR3: CATSPQSGGRSGNTIYF. The CDR3 coding sequence is TGTGCCACCAGCCCCCAGTCGGGGGGTCGGTCTGGAAACACCATATATTTT. The chain uses TRBV15 and TRBJ1-3; possible D gene TRBD1, 5 bases. There are 17 residues in the CDR3. The germline CDR1 and CDR2 sequences are LNHNV and YYDKDF (reference sequence). V was pared by 5 bases and J by 1 base, with 18 bases between.

J is TRBJ1-1 and V is TRBV3-1 (or the pseudogene TRBV3-2); 9 bases match TRBD1. Trimming at V came to 7 bases and at J to 1 base, leaving 7 bases not matched to a gene. CDR3 length: 15 residues. CDR1 and CDR2 (germline): LGHDT, YNNKEL (reference sequence). CDR3 in amino acids: CASIAAGQGNTEAFF. The CDR3 DNA is TGTGCCAGCATAGCCGCGGGACAGGGGAACACTGAAGCTTTCTTT.

Of note for this clone: At one boundary the junction diverges from the germline segment, which might be a read error. Different DNA sequences within this sample yield the same CDR3. The V and J genes are TRBV29-1 and TRBJ1-1; D call uncertain. The length of the CDR3 is 16 residues. The germline V gene has CDR1 SQVTM and CDR2 ANQGSEA. CDR3 sequence: CSVAEVRVGMNTEAFF. Written as DNA, the CDR3 is TGCAGCGTTGCAGAGGTACGGGTCGGTATGAACACTGAGGCTTTCTTT.

The rearrangement links TRBV7-9 to TRBJ1-1; 9 positions match TRBD1. CDR3 length: 16 residues. Germline assignment: CDR1 SEHNR and CDR2 FQNEAQ (reference sequence). The ends lost 1 base at V and 0 bases at J; junction bases unmatched: 3. The CDR3 region has the DNA TGTGCCAGCAGCTTAGGGGACAGGGACATGAACACTGAAGCTTTCTTT. This translates into CASSLGDRDMNTEAFF.

The chain joins TRBV27 to TRBJ2-7, with D perhaps TRBD1 (6 bases). The germline V gene has CDR1 MNHEY and CDR2 SMNVEV (reference sequence). The CDR3 sequence is 12 residues long. The V gene lost 4 bases and the J gene lost 8 bases, with 12 bases spanning the gap. The CDR3 loop reads CASSSRDRKQYF. CDR3 nucleotide sequence: TGTGCCAGCAGTTCCCGCGACAGGAAGCAGTACTTC.

V and J are TRBV11-1 and TRBJ2-1, with 8 bases lining up with TRBD2. V was pared by 2 bases and J by 7 bases, with 4 bases of the junction left unmatched. Germline lookup yields CDR1 SGHAT and CDR2 FQDESV (reference sequence). The CDR3 covers 14 residues. The CDR3 coding sequence is TGTGCCAGCAGCTTATTAGCGGGGAAGAATGAGCAGTTCTTC. Encoded protein: CASSLLAGKNEQFF.

V usage is TRBV7-2 and J usage is TRBJ2-2, with D possibly matching TRBD2 (7 bases). CDR1 is SGHTA and CDR2 is FQGNSA in the germline V gene. CDR3 size: 16 residues. The V end lost 6 bases, the J end lost 1 base, and 15 bases lay between the germline ends. The CDR3 nucleotides read TGTGCCAGCAGTTTCGCCGGGGGGCAGAACACCGGGGAGCTGTTTTTT. It specifies CASSFAGGQNTGELFF.

The chain carries TRBV28 and TRBJ1-5; D not resolved. The CDR3 sequence is 16 residues long. Deletions cut 2 bases from V and 1 base from J, with 12 bases between. The germline V gene has CDR1 MDHEN and CDR2 SYDVKM. As DNA, the CDR3 is TGTGCCAGCAGTTTAATTCCGGGGTTCAGCAATCAGCCCCAGCATTTT. It codes for CASSLIPGFSNQPQHF. Variable domain in full (rest from reference TRBV28 and TRBJ1-5): DVKVTQSSRYLVKRTGEKVFLECVQDMDHENMFWYRQDPGLGLRLIYFSYDVKMKEKGDIPEGYSVSREKKERFSLILESASTNQTSMYLCASSLIPGFSNQPQHFGDGTRLSIL.

The chain employs TRBV6-1 and TRBJ2-2, with 7 nucleotides matching TRBD2. This CDR3 region has 16 residues. Trimming cost V 1 base and J 4 bases; bases outside gene matches: 6. In germline, CDR1 is MNHNS, CDR2 SASEGT. CDR3 DNA sequence: TGTGCCAGCAGTGAAGATGCAGGCGGGGGCACCGGGGAGCTGTTTTTT. This codes for CASSEDAGGGTGELFF.

J is TRBJ2-2 and V is TRBV27, with D unresolved. Deletions cut 2 bases from V and 3 bases from J, with 4 bases between. The CDR3 totals 13 residues. Germline lookup yields CDR1 MNHEY and CDR2 SMNVEV (reference sequence). The CDR3 region is CASSLQYTGELFF. CDR3 nucleotides: TGTGCCAGCAGTTTACAGTACACCGGGGAGCTGTTTTTT.

The chain carries TRBV28 and TRBJ1-5; a weak D match, TRBD1 (6 bases). Looked up from germline, CDR1 is MDHEN and CDR2 is SYDVKM. Trimming cost V 1 base and J 3 bases, with 7 bases left between them. The CDR3 has 14 residues. DNA for the CDR3: TGTGCCAGCAGTTTATCAGGGGACAATCAGCCCCAGCATTTT. This sequence encodes CASSLSGDNQPQHF.

The V and J genes are TRBV11-2 and TRBJ2-2; a weak D match, TRBD1 (6 bases). The CDR3 loop spans 15 amino acids. The germline V gene has CDR1 SGHAT and CDR2 FQNNGV. Trimming left V 2 bases short and J 1 base short, with 8 bases between. The CDR3 DNA reads TGTGCCAGCAGCTTACTCAGGGGGAACACCGGGGAGCTGTTTTTT. This codes for CASSLLRGNTGELFF.

This clone has just a few counts. The chain employs TRBV19 and TRBJ1-2; weak D call: TRBD1 (6 bases). Trimming took off 4 bases at V and 0 bases at J, with 12 bases between the two ends. Germline CDR1 reads LNHDA; CDR2 reads SQIVND (reference sequence). The CDR3 has 15 amino acids. The CDR3 region has the DNA TGTGCCAGTAGTAATTTGGACAGACCTAACTATGGCTACACCTTC. Translation: CASSNLDRPNYGYTF.

This chain's CDR3 is CASSSPVSGEQFF. As DNA, the CDR3 is TGTGCCAGCAGCTCCCCCGTCAGCGGTGAGCAGTTCTTC. This chain joins TRBV7-3 and TRBJ2-1; TRBD2 is a possible D gene (5 bases). Germline assignment: CDR1 SGHTA and CDR2 FQGTGA. Trimming shortened V by 4 bases and J by 9 bases, and 13 bases separated the two germline ends. This CDR3 has 13 residues. Combining the CDR3 with reference TRBV7-3 and TRBJ2-1 gives the whole variable domain GAGVSQTPSNKVTEKGKYVELRCDPISGHTALYWYRQSLGQGPEFLIYFQGTGAADDSGLPNDRFFAVRPEGSVSTLKIQRTERGDSAVYLCASSSPVSGEQFFGPGTRLTVL.

The chain recombines TRBV21-1 with TRBJ2-7; TRBD1, the table's D call, lacks a check against the DNA. TRBV21-1 is a recognized pseudogene. The CDR3 is 15 residues long. In DNA form, the CDR3 reads TGTGCCAGCAGCAACGGCAGGGTGGGCTCCTACGAGCAGTACGTC. Translating it yields CASSNGRVGSYEQYV.

The chain uses TRBV5-4 and TRBJ1-2, with 8 nucleotides matching TRBD1. The CDR3 spans 15 residues. V shed 5 bases and J 5 bases; nucleotides not matched to a gene: 11. Germline V gene sequence: CDR1 SGHNT, CDR2 YYREEE (reference sequence). The CDR3 DNA is TGTGCCAGCAGACCCGTGGACAGGGATGGGTATGGCTACACCTTC. Translating it yields CASRPVDRDGYGYTF.

This chain links TRBV7-6 with TRBJ2-5, with a tentative D call TRBD2 (5 bases). This CDR3 is 14 amino acids long. The germline gives CDR1 SGHVS, CDR2 FNYEAQ. Trimming removed 2 bases from V and 7 bases from J, with 14 bases in between. CDR3 in amino acids: CASSLRRSEGTQYF. CDR3 DNA sequence: TGTGCCAGCAGCTTACGACGATCCGAGGGGACCCAGTACTTC.